This is a list of T cell receptor beta chains from one sample in a study of shared clonotypes between healthy human individuals. The protocol was immunoSEQ multiplex PCR, while the TCRdb copy is restricted to in-frame clones and leaves out a portion. The table has around 600,000 clones, 85% to 95% seen once. The sequencing input was naive CD8+ T cells sorted from blood. Receptors were obtained from a woman aged 25-40 years in good health. CDR3s include the opening cysteine and the closing phenylalanine or tryptophan. A D gene is named only where the DNA matches it firmly. Clone size, where shown, is once, few, many, or a class for clones that have expanded.

V: TRBV28
D: .
J: TRBJ2-7
size: .
length: 15
DNA: TGTGCCAGCAGCCCCGCAGGAGGAAGCTCCTACGAGCAGTACTTC
CDR3: CASSPAGGSSYEQYF

V: TRBV7-9
D: TRBD2
J: TRBJ2-2
size: .
length: 17
DNA: TGTGCCAGCCGCGGGGGTAGCGGGAGGTTGAACACCGGGGAGCTGTTTTTT
CDR3: CASRGGSGRLNTGELFF

V: TRBV2
D: .
J: TRBJ2-7
size: .
length: 13
DNA: TGTGCCAGCAGCGGGACCTCCGAGGGGGAGCAGTACTTC
CDR3: CASSGTSEGEQYF

V: TRBV4-2
D: TRBD2
J: TRBJ2-5
size: few
length: 17
DNA: TGTGCCAGCAGCCAGACATCAAGGCCAGCGGGAGGAGAGACCCAGTACTTC
CDR3: CASSQTSRPAGGETQYF

V: TRBV15
D: TRBD2
J: TRBJ2-7
size: .
length: 17
DNA: TGTGCCACCAGCAGAGGGACAGCGGGACTAGCAACCTACGAGCAGTACTTC
CDR3: CATSRGTAGLATYEQYF

V: TRBV15
D: .
J: TRBJ1-2
size: once
length: 13
DNA: TGTGCCACCAGCGGAGGGCACTTCTATGGCTACACCTTC
CDR3: CATSGGHFYGYTF

V: TRBV6-1
D: .
J: TRBJ1-2
size: .
length: 18
DNA: TGTGCCAGCAGTGAACTGTTAGAGGGCAAGGGCCCTCTCTATGGCTACTCCTTT
CDR3: CASSELLEGKGPLYGYSF

V: TRBV7-9
D: .
J: TRBJ2-6
size: .
length: 15
DNA: TGTGCCAGCAGCGTTACAGGGATGGGGGCCAACGTCCTGACTTTC
CDR3: CASSVTGMGANVLTF

V: TRBV7-9
D: .
J: TRBJ2-6
size: .
length: 18
DNA: TGTGCCAGCAGCAGGGGGGGACAGGCAGACTCTGGGGCCAACGTCCTGACTTTC
CDR3: CASSRGGQADSGANVLTF

V: TRBV7-8
D: .
J: TRBJ1-1
size: .
length: 15
DNA: TGTGCCAGCAGCTTAGGTGGGGCCTGGGACACTGAAGCTTTCTTT
CDR3: CASSLGGAWDTEAFF